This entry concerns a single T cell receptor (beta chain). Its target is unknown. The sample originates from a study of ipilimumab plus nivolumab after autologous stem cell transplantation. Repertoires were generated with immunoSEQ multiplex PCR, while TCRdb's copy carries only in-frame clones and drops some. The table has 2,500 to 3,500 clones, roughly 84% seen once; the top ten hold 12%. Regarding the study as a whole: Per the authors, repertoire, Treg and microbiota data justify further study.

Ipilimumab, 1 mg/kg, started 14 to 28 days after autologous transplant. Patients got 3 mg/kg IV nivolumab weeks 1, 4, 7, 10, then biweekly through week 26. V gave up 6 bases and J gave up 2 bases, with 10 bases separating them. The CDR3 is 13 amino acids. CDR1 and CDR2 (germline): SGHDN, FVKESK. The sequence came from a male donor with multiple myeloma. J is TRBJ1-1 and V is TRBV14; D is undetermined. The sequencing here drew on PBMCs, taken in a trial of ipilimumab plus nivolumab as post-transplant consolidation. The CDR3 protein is CASSPWTNTEAFF. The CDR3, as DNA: TGTGCCAGCAGTCCCTGGACCAACACTGAAGCTTTCTTT.